This TCR beta chain was sequenced during a study of blood T cells in healthy people across ages. As for this clonotype: Its antigen remains unknown.

PCR was performed a second time for about 7 to 11 cycles using a sample-barcoded 5' primer and a J-beta primer mix. Using its own MiXCR run on the 5' RACE reads, TCRdb lists one record per CDR3 protein. Among around 780,000 distinct CDR3 sequences listed, more than 50% were seen once. Study results and caveats: From one million sequenced T cells, diversity estimates were lower bounds. It was found that TCR beta diversity correlated strongly with the percentage of naive T cells. Measured against age, TCR beta diversity per million T cells decreased in a roughly linear manner.

Trimming took off 6 bases at V and 1 base at J, with 12 bases between the two ends. This CDR3 is built from 14 residues. Per the germline V gene, CDR1 is MNHEY and CDR2 is SMNVEV (reference sequence). The V gene is TRBV27, the J gene TRBJ1-1; no definite D call. The receptor was isolated from a man in his forties or fifties in good health. The sample consisted of blood. CDR3 amino acids: CASSPRERNTEAFF. CDR3 DNA sequence: TGTGCCAGCAGCCCTCGAGAAAGGAACACTGAAGCTTTCTTT.